This is a list of T cell receptor beta chains from one sample in a study of cytomegalovirus exposure and HLA in healthy donors. Libraries were prepared by immunoSEQ multiplex PCR; TCRdb keeps only in-frame clonotypes and omits some of them. The data show around 85,000 clones, with about 68% seen just once and approximately 20% held by the top ten. Sequencing used PBMCs. These receptors originate from a man aged 30 to 45 in good health and CMV-seropositive. The conserved cysteine and the conserved F or W are not part of the CDR3 here. Clone size appears in some rows only: once, few, many, or a class for an expanded clone.

v_gene: TRBV4-3; j_gene: TRBJ2-1; abundance: once; CDR3aa: ASSRPGTGRYNEQF
v_gene: TRBV4-1; j_gene: TRBJ1-1; abundance: -; CDR3aa: ASSLVGTGGAVEAF
v_gene: TRBV15; j_gene: TRBJ2-5; abundance: once; CDR3aa: ATSRVEASGEETQY
v_gene: TRBV27; j_gene: TRBJ1-1; abundance: -; CDR3aa: ASSLRRDMNTEAF
v_gene: TRBV5-1; j_gene: TRBJ2-3; abundance: -; CDR3aa: ASSLVAGGQDTQY
v_gene: TRBV2; j_gene: TRBJ1-2; abundance: -; CDR3aa: ASGDSGRGYT
v_gene: TRBV6-5; j_gene: TRBJ2-1; abundance: -; CDR3aa: ASSYGTGVYNEQF
v_gene: TRBV7-9; j_gene: TRBJ2-1; abundance: -; CDR3aa: ASSYGTGGFDEQF
v_gene: TRBV4-2; j_gene: TRBJ1-2; abundance: once; CDR3aa: ASSQDLEGGYT
v_gene: TRBV9; j_gene: TRBJ1-1; abundance: -; CDR3aa: ASSAQGSEAF
v_gene: TRBV5-1; j_gene: TRBJ1-6; abundance: -; CDR3aa: ASSGSDNSPLH
v_gene: TRBV30; j_gene: TRBJ2-7; abundance: -; CDR3aa: AWSFGTGPYEQY
v_gene: TRBV6-6; j_gene: TRBJ1-1; abundance: few; CDR3aa: ASSNRDTEAF
v_gene: TRBV9; j_gene: TRBJ2-7; abundance: -; CDR3aa: ASSVGLASYEQY
v_gene: TRBV5-1; j_gene: TRBJ2-3; abundance: -; CDR3aa: ASSLDRSTDTQY
v_gene: TRBV19; j_gene: TRBJ2-1; abundance: -; CDR3aa: ASSTLRVGNEQF
v_gene: TRBV9; j_gene: TRBJ1-5; abundance: -; CDR3aa: ASSSGGGSNQPQH